This T cell receptor (beta chain) derives from a study of T-cell memory formation after mild COVID-19. Study-wide points: Clones that got smaller from day 15 to 85 had even CD4/CD8, while clones growing later tipped toward CD4+. CD4+ clones that contracted lay mainly in CM and EM; CD8+ ones lay in EMRA.

TCRdb used MiXCR to reprocess the 5' RACE reads, holding one entry per CDR3 protein. Of 500,000 to 600,000 distinct CDR3 sequences in the sample, approximately 19% were seen once. In germline, CDR1 is LNHNV, CDR2 YYDKDF (reference sequence). The CDR3 has 15 amino acids. V lost 8 bases and J lost 6, with 20 bases in between. The sample holds a few counts of this clonotype. Its antigen is not identified. This clonotype was obtained from an adult woman who had mild COVID-19 (a few samples of this study predate the infection). Cell type and time point are not known. The V call is TRBV15, the J call TRBJ2-1, with D perhaps matching TRBD1 or TRBD2 (6 bases each). The specimen sequenced was PBMCs or a T cell subset sorted from them (not recorded which). In DNA form, the CDR3 reads TGTGCCACCCGTCGGGGGCAGGGAGCGGGCAATGAGCAGTTCTTC. Protein sequence: CATRRGQGAGNEQFF.